Included here is one TCR beta chain sequence, with context. This clonotype was found many times. What this receptor recognizes is not known. No per-base quality is available; no much larger clone lies one base away. The entry originates in a study of regulatory T cells in long-lasting Graves disease (dated by TCRdb to the early 2020s). Context from the whole study: Patients with newly diagnosed Graves' disease had been on antithyroid drugs for under 3 months. The study was conducted in China and was registered as a clinical trial. A total of about 35 samples underwent TCR sequencing, from 13 patients with persistent Graves' disease and some 20 patients with newly diagnosed Graves' disease. Persistent Graves' disease patients were compared with newly diagnosed Graves' disease patients by peripheral blood TCR sequencing and RNA sequencing.

Library method: multiplex PCR. Sequencing was carried out with an Illumina HiSeq 4000. TCR beta libraries were built with iRepertoire HTBI primers and Arm-PCR amplification of CDR3 regions. Before sequencing, the PCR products went through gel purification. The authors' pipeline ran thus. A total of 62 TRBV and approximately 13 TRBJ segments were identified across samples and were used for gene usage analysis of CDR3 amino acid clonotypes. COPE and FqMerger were used to merge the filtered high-quality paired reads into contigs. BLAST was used to align contigs to IMGT TRBV, TRBD and TRBJ reference genes, with CDR3 defined following IMGT. Any clonotype with a frequency above 0.1% was counted as a highly expanded clone. Repertoire diversity was measured by Shannon entropy, and V-J evenness by the Gini coefficient. Clonotypes shared by more than one individual were considered public. TCRdb redid the processing of the public reads, applying fastp at Q25 and MiXCR, and retained in-frame beta chains. Identical CDR3 proteins give one entry, which carries the most common genes and DNA. For this entry, the V and J calls and clone size follow TCRdb and not the study's own pipeline. This sample comprises more than 300,000 distinct CDR3 sequences, roughly 16% of them detected only once. The ten largest make up approximately 22% of the sample.

Explained via the paper, the time point label denotes: newly diagnosed GD, antithyroid drugs for less than 3 months. For both TCR sequencing and RNA sequencing, RNA was extracted from PBMCs in TRIzol. Graves' disease was diagnosed according to American Thyroid Association guidelines. The patients came from an endocrinology department in Xi'an, China. Each patient gave about 9.1 milliliters of peripheral blood, collected in an EDTA anticoagulant tube. Ficoll Paque Plus density gradient separation was used to isolate PBMCs, and no further T cell sorting was done. RNA quality was checked with an Agilent 2100 Bioanalyzer and agarose gel, and concentration with a NanoDrop 2000. The paper as a whole reports these results and caveats: As a limitation, the authors acknowledged that the small sample size may reduce accuracy. A larger number of public clonotypes was shared among persistent patients (around 3,000) than among newly diagnosed patients (more than 850). Because the primary lesion, thyroid tissue, could not be accessed, the study looked at peripheral blood alone. Compared with newly diagnosed patients, persistent Graves' disease patients had lower TCR Shannon entropy and fewer highly expanded clones, which suggests clonal expansion. Sequencing and analysis were limited to the TCR beta chain.

Sequenced material: peripheral blood mononuclear cells (PBMCs), taken at new diagnosis, from a patient treated with antithyroid drugs. This receptor was obtained from a female donor with Graves disease.

The DNA sequence is given as TGTGCCAGCAGCTCTCTCGCGGGGGTAGGAGATACGCAGTATTTT. Translated, it reads CASSSLAGVGDTQYF. The chain uses TRBV11-2 and TRBJ2-3; TRBD2 fits 7 bases in the junction. Compared with germline, V lacks 4 bases and J lacks 5 bases; bases without a gene match: 9. There are 15 amino acids in the CDR3, from cysteine to phenylalanine inclusive. The CDR3 DNA has 45 bases and is translated from base 1. The germline V gene yields SGHAT for CDR1 and FQNNGV for CDR2.